This TCR beta chain was profiled in a study of control samples from healthy donors and cancer patients. With 5 bases removed from V and 2 bases from J, the gap between germline ends came to 6 bases. The length of the CDR3 is 12 residues. TCRdb's copy holds only in-frame clones and misses some; the assay was immunoSEQ multiplex PCR. Counted here are some 150,000 clones, around nine tenths occurring once; the ten biggest clones make up 4.9%. In regard to this clone: The same CDR3 arises from other DNA sequences in this sample as well.

This sequence originates from a man aged 30-40 years in good health. V usage is TRBV12-3 or TRBV12-4 and J usage is TRBJ1-2; a weak D match, TRBD1 (5 bases). The specimen was blood. DNA for the CDR3: TGTGCCAGCAGTGGACAAAACTATGGCTACACCTTC. Protein: CASSGQNYGYTF.